The rows below give T cell receptor beta chains drawn from one sample of a study of blood T cell repertoires in COVID-19. Clones were read by immunoSEQ multiplex PCR, and TCRdb kept only the in-frame ones, dropping some. The sample carries about 160,000 clones, about 80% recorded once. The sequencing input was peripheral blood. These receptors all come from a man between 60 and 70 years old with acute or convalescent COVID-19. CDR3s leave out the opening cysteine and the closing phenylalanine or tryptophan. Fields, in order: V gene, D gene, CDR3 protein. A D gene is named only where the DNA matches it firmly.

V: TRBV21-1; D: NA; CDR3: ASSKSLRGLAIVLPYNEQF
V: TRBV9; D: TRBD1; CDR3: ASSVSGTGAPNEQF
V: TRBV10-3; D: TRBD1; CDR3: AISSLGGGVGNQPQH
V: TRBV13; D: NA; CDR3: ASSLSGNEQF
V: TRBV24-1; D: NA; CDR3: ATSPGYNEQF
V: TRBV12-5; D: NA; CDR3: ASGLVNGRYSYEQY
V: TRBV3-1/TRBV3-2; D: TRBD1; CDR3: ASSLGQGQTQY
V: TRBV19; D: NA; CDR3: ASSQGLTEAF
V: TRBV9; D: NA; CDR3: ASSVELGGNEQF
V: TRBV6-6; D: TRBD1; CDR3: ASRDGQGTGQPQH
V: TRBV9; D: NA; CDR3: ASSAGGLSGNTIY
V: TRBV4-1; D: NA; CDR3: ASSQDRSNYGYT
V: TRBV7-3; D: NA; CDR3: ASSPGTGELF
V: TRBV19; D: TRBD1; CDR3: ASSRQGWGYT
V: TRBV3-1/TRBV3-2; D: NA; CDR3: ASSQTFDSSYNEQF
V: TRBV4-2; D: TRBD2; CDR3: ASSQESGGALNEQF
V: TRBV28; D: NA; CDR3: ASRAPVQPQH
V: TRBV10-3; D: NA; CDR3: AIRPGNGGYT
V: TRBV5-1; D: TRBD1; CDR3: ASSLEGSGGYEQY
V: TRBV14; D: TRBD2; CDR3: ASSQPSGGHYEQY
V: TRBV2; D: NA; CDR3: ASSATAGLRGYT
V: TRBV30; D: NA; CDR3: AWSVGAEQF
V: TRBV29-1; D: TRBD2; CDR3: SVGGGGGEQY
V: TRBV18; D: NA; CDR3: ASSPQGQGSYEQY
V: TRBV5-8; D: NA; CDR3: ASSWQGYEQY
V: TRBV19; D: NA; CDR3: ASSMSETQY
V: TRBV30; D: TRBD1; CDR3: AWTRQGIDHYGYT
V: TRBV7-8; D: NA; CDR3: ASSLGDYSNQPQH
V: TRBV14; D: TRBD1; CDR3: ASSRSFTGQGMRY
V: TRBV6-5; D: TRBD2; CDR3: ASSYGTSRETQY
V: TRBV6-5; D: NA; CDR3: ASANTEIATDTQY
V: TRBV6-5; D: NA; CDR3: ASQGRAINYGYT
V: TRBV18; D: TRBD1; CDR3: ASSPGTGTDEQY
V: TRBV9; D: NA; CDR3: ASSASPDSLYGYT
V: TRBV7-2; D: NA; CDR3: ASSLQGSNSPLH
V: TRBV5-1; D: TRBD2; CDR3: ASSLVPQPGLKNEQF
V: TRBV4-3; D: TRBD1; CDR3: ASSQDPGTGREKLF
V: TRBV19; D: TRBD1; CDR3: ATRTGSSPYNEQF
V: TRBV29-1; D: TRBD1; CDR3: SAARTGDISYEQY
V: TRBV25-1; D: NA; CDR3: ASSEWEDGYT
V: TRBV4-3; D: TRBD1; CDR3: ASSQDRTGGLGQPQH
V: TRBV12-5; D: NA; CDR3: ASGLRGGSTDTQY
V: TRBV29-1; D: NA; CDR3: SVGDNPYEQY
V: TRBV5-4; D: TRBD1; CDR3: ASTDTGGLGYT
V: TRBV4-1; D: TRBD1; CDR3: ASSEWDSQETQY
V: TRBV13; D: TRBD1; CDR3: ASSFKRTGGFTDTQY
V: TRBV3-1/TRBV3-2; D: NA; CDR3: ASSPPWTENYGYT
V: TRBV2; D: TRBD1; CDR3: ASSVTGDTGELF
V: TRBV9; D: NA; CDR3: ASSVGMTGTEAF
V: TRBV14; D: NA; CDR3: ASRRIGVTRNTEAF
V: TRBV29-1; D: TRBD2; CDR3: SVIGAGESYNEQF
V: TRBV19; D: NA; CDR3: ASSINLSRNYGYT